The clone carrying this T cell receptor beta chain was counted only a few times. Its target is not known. This sample was taken from a study of T cell clonotyping in hematopoietic cell transplantation. Study observations and caveats: Without cell sorting, CD4 versus CD8 contributions remain unresolved. Higher Inverse Simpson Index values in graft donor and pretransplant recipient predicted broader posttransplant TCR diversity. Few recipient clonotypes overlapped donors; over 97% were de novo at given depth. After transplant, recipient diversity fell while pathologically expanded clonotypes grew through day 180.

The repertoire was sequenced with immunoSEQ multiplex PCR; TCRdb's copy has only in-frame clones and lacks some. The sample includes 40,000 to 45,000 clones, roughly 94% of them seen just once. The receptor was isolated from a woman between 45 and 65 years old in good health. Some clones in this sample may be carry-over from other donors' samples. Sequenced: peripheral blood mononuclear cells.

The CDR3 sequence: CASSLSRETQYF. The CDR3, as DNA: TGTGCCAGCAGCTTATCCCGCGAGACCCAGTACTTC. V is TRBV11-2 and J is TRBJ2-5, with D hard to call. Germline CDR1 and CDR2: SGHAT and FQNNGV. V lost 2 bases to trimming and J lost 5 bases, with 6 bases between them. There are 12 residues in the CDR3.